What follows are 30 T cell receptor beta chains derived from one specimen sequenced in a study of T cells after yellow fever vaccination. TCRdb fed the 5' RACE reads into MiXCR, producing one record per CDR3 protein. The sample records some 350,000 distinct CDR3 sequences, 8.7% being singletons. This specimen consisted of PBMCs, obtained on the day of the first yellow fever vaccination. These receptors all come from a man between 18 and 29 years old who received the YFV17D yellow fever vaccine.

The chain uses TRBV2 and TRBJ2-3; D not resolved. The CDR3 sequence is 14 residues long. Germline V lookup: CDR1 SNHLY, CDR2 FYNNEI. Trimming shortened V by 4 bases and J by 2 bases, and 10 bases separated the two germline ends. CDR3 bases: TGTGCCAGCAGTGGAACGGTTACCACAGATACGCAGTATTTT. Protein sequence: CASSGTVTTDTQYF.

The chain is built from TRBV5-1 and TRBJ2-5; the D gene is possibly TRBD1 (6 bases). CDR1 is SGHRS, CDR2 YFSETQ, per germline. V was shortened by 2 bases and J by 2 bases, with 13 bases between the two germline ends. The CDR3 has 15 residues. This chain's CDR3 is CASSFAGTQQETQYF. CDR3 DNA sequence: TGCGCCAGCAGCTTTGCCGGGACACAACAAGAGACCCAGTACTTC.

This clonotype was detected only a few times. The chain employs TRBV9 and TRBJ1-2, with a tentative D call TRBD1 (5 bases). Germline V lookup: CDR1 SGDLS, CDR2 YYNGEE. V lost 0 bases, J lost 7 bases, and 16 bases lay in between. The CDR3 is 15 residues long. CDR3 in DNA: TGTGCCAGCAGCGTAGGTGGTGGGACCGCGCTTGGCTACACCTTC. Encoded protein: CASSVGGGTALGYTF.

This chain uses TRBV7-2 with TRBJ1-2, with 9 bases fitting TRBD1. The trim removed 6 bases at V and 2 bases at J, leaving 7 bases unmatched. CDR1 SGHTA and CDR2 FQGNSA come from the germline V gene. The CDR3 runs 15 residues. DNA of the CDR3: TGTGCCAGCAGGCAGGACAGGGGAGTAAACTATGGCTACACCTTC. This encodes CASRQDRGVNYGYTF.

This clonotype was counted many times. V usage is TRBV6-1 and J usage is TRBJ2-3; D is unclear. The V end lost 3 bases, the J end lost 0 bases, and 10 bases lay between the germline ends. The CDR3 has 15 amino acids. Germline V gene data show CDR1 as MNHNS and CDR2 as SASEGT. CDR3 protein: CASSDGPFSTDTQYF. The CDR3 DNA follows: TGTGCCAGCAGTGACGGACCCTTTAGCACAGATACGCAGTATTTT.

This clonotype has only a few counts. This chain uses TRBV6-1 with TRBJ1-2, with D maybe TRBD1 (6 bases). V gave up 4 bases and J gave up 9 bases, with 12 bases separating them. From germline, CDR1 is MNHNS and CDR2 SASEGT. CDR3 length: 12 amino acids. CDR3 region: CASSASRGSYTF. The CDR3 bases are TGTGCCAGCAGTGCGTCTAGGGGGAGCTACACCTTC.

Ten or more counts support this clonotype. V and J are TRBV7-2 and TRBJ1-1, with D unresolved. Trimming left V 5 bases short and J 3 bases short, with 13 bases between. Germline loops: CDR1 SGHTA, CDR2 FQGNSA. The CDR3 extends over 14 amino acids. The CDR3 nucleotides are TGTGCCAGCAGCCCCGGCCCGGAGGACACTGAAGCTTTCTTT. Translating gives CASSPGPEDTEAFF. Full variable domain (missing parts from reference TRBV7-2 and TRBJ1-1): GAGVSQSPSNKVTEKGKDVELRCDPISGHTALYWYRQSLGQGLEFLIYFQGNSAPDKSGLPSDRFSAERTGGSVSTLTIQRTQQEDSAVYLCASSPGPEDTEAFFGQGTRLTVV.

This clonotype has at least ten counts. The chain combines TRBV12-3 or TRBV12-4 with TRBJ2-1, with 9 bases matching TRBD1. CDR3 length equals 17 residues. Trimming cost V 2 bases and J 9 bases; bases outside gene matches: 14. CDR3 coding DNA: TGTGCCAGCAGTTTATACGTTCGGACAGGGGTGGCGACTGAGCAGTTCTTC. Translation: CASSLYVRTGVATEQFF.

V usage is TRBV5-1 and J usage is TRBJ1-1; TRBD1 is a possible D gene (5 bases). CDR1 and CDR2 from the germline V gene are SGHRS and YFSETQ. Trimming left V 1 base short and J 3 bases short, with 10 bases between. CDR3 length: 14 amino acids. The CDR3 nucleotides read TGCGCCAGCAGCTTGAGGGGATTTGACACTGAAGCTTTCTTT. Amino acid sequence: CASSLRGFDTEAFF.

A few counts support this clonotype. The chain links TRBV4-1 to TRBJ1-6; 7 bases are shared with TRBD1. Per the germline V gene, CDR1 is MGHRA and CDR2 is YSYEKL. The CDR3 contains 16 residues. Trimming cost V 5 bases and J 4 bases; bases outside gene matches: 8. CDR3 loop: CASSSPGTAYNSPLHF. The CDR3 DNA sequence: TGCGCCAGCAGCTCTCCCGGGACAGCGTATAATTCACCCCTCCACTTT.

The V gene is TRBV7-2, the J gene TRBJ1-5; possibly TRBD1 for D (5 bases). Germline CDR1 SGHTA, CDR2 FQGNSA. V lost 5 bases and J lost 6, with 14 bases in between. This CDR3 is built from 14 residues. Here the CDR3 DNA reads TGTGCCAGCAGCCAGCTGGGGGGAAGTCAGCCCCAGCATTTT. The encoded protein is CASSQLGGSQPQHF.

This clonotype was counted between two and nine times. This sequence joins TRBV12-3 or TRBV12-4 and TRBJ1-5; D remains unclear. There are 14 residues in the CDR3. The V end lost 4 bases, the J end lost 8 bases, and 15 bases lay between the germline ends. In DNA form, the CDR3 reads TGTGCCAGCAGTTCGCACGGCCACCAGGAGCCCCAGCATTTT. It is translated as CASSSHGHQEPQHF.

This clonotype was counted between two and nine times. The genes are TRBV20-1 and TRBJ1-1; TRBD1 matches at 8 bases. Germline CDR1 DFQATT, CDR2 SNEGSKA (reference sequence). The CDR3 is 15 amino acids. The junction had 11 bases not matched to a gene; V was cut back by 5 bases and J by 3 bases. This CDR3 is CSARRQGSEHTEAFF. Written as DNA, the CDR3 is TGCAGTGCTCGAAGACAGGGGAGCGAGCACACTGAAGCTTTCTTT.

This clonotype was detected only a few times. The rearrangement uses TRBV27 and TRBJ1-4; D gene uncertain. This CDR3 contains 15 residues. Trimming removed 4 bases from V and 7 bases from J, with 16 bases in between. Germline values: CDR1 MNHEY, CDR2 SMNVEV (reference sequence). This chain's CDR3 is CASSWRPPLGEKLFF. The CDR3 bases are TGTGCCAGCAGTTGGCGGCCTCCGTTGGGTGAAAAACTGTTTTTT.

The V call is TRBV3-1, the J call TRBJ2-3; the match to TRBD2 covers 12 bases. Trimming took 4 bases from V and 7 from J; bases not matched to a gene: 3. Germline values: CDR1 LGHDT, CDR2 YNNKEL (reference sequence). The CDR3 is 14 residues long. The CDR3 loop reads CASSRTSGVNTQYF. In DNA, the CDR3 is TGTGCCAGCAGCCGGACTAGCGGGGTAAATACGCAGTATTTT.

This clonotype was seen ten or more times. This sequence joins TRBV7-8 and TRBJ2-7; tentatively, D is TRBD1 (6 bases). Trimming cost V 5 bases and J 0 bases, with 11 bases left between them. CDR3 size: 14 residues. Per germline, CDR1 SGHVS and CDR2 FQNEAQ. DNA for the CDR3: TGTGCCAGCAGCATCAGGGGCCGCTCCTACGAGCAGTACGTC. Translated, it gives CASSIRGRSYEQYV.

This clonotype was observed many times. V and J are TRBV12-3 or TRBV12-4 and TRBJ1-6; D gene unclear. This CDR3 is 14 amino acids long. V lost 1 base and J 7 bases, leaving 8 bases between the germline ends. CDR3 DNA sequence: TGTGCCAGCAGTTTAGGGGCCCTAAATTCACCCCTCCACTTT. Translating it yields CASSLGALNSPLHF.

This clonotype was detected many times. CDR3 residues: CASRLEPNMNYGYTF. CDR3 DNA: TGTGCCAGCCGTCTAGAACCCAATATGAACTATGGCTACACCTTC. The chain combines TRBV2 with TRBJ1-2; unclear D gene. The CDR3 length is 15 residues. Trimming took 8 bases from V and 2 from J, leaving 18 bases between them. From germline, CDR1 is SNHLY and CDR2 FYNNEI.

J is TRBJ2-2 and V is TRBV12-3 or TRBV12-4; D not certain. V was clipped by 7 bases and J by 5 bases, with 8 bases between them. The CDR3 is 12 amino acids. Here the CDR3 DNA reads TGTGCCAGCATAAGGGTAACCGGGGAGCTGTTTTTT. It encodes CASIRVTGELFF.

The chain has TRBV16 and TRBJ2-7, with TRBD1 identical over 7 bases. The germline V gene has CDR1 KGHSY and CDR2 FQNENV. J lost 3 bases, V lost 4 bases, and 6 bases had no gene match. The CDR3 is 14 residues long. The CDR3 protein is CASSRQGHYYEQYV. The CDR3 bases are TGTGCCAGCAGCCGACAGGGCCACTACTACGAGCAGTACGTC.

This sequence joins TRBV7-2 and TRBJ2-5; D gene uncertain. Trimming removed 3 bases at V and 4 bases at J, with 9 bases between. The germline V gene has CDR1 SGHTA and CDR2 FQGNSA. The CDR3 contains 13 residues. CDR3 protein: CASSLRPPETQYF. Written as DNA, the CDR3 is TGTGCCAGCAGCTTGCGGCCCCCAGAGACCCAGTACTTC. Supplemented by reference TRBV7-2 and TRBJ2-5, the full variable domain reads GAGVSQSPSNKVTEKGKDVELRCDPISGHTALYWYRQSLGQGLEFLIYFQGNSAPDKSGLPSDRFSAERTGGSVSTLTIQRTQQEDSAVYLCASSLRPPETQYFGPGTRLLVL.

V and J are TRBV20-1 and TRBJ1-1; 9 positions agree with TRBD1. The CDR3 is made up of 16 amino acids. Germline V CDR1 and CDR2: DFQATT, SNEGSKA (reference sequence). J was trimmed by 5 bases and V by 1 base; bases with no gene match: 11. The CDR3 sequence: CSARVYPGTGKTEAFF. In DNA form, the CDR3 reads TGCAGTGCTAGAGTCTACCCCGGGACAGGGAAGACTGAAGCTTTCTTT.

This clonotype occurred many times. The chain recombines TRBV20-1 with TRBJ2-1; D gene unclear. CDR3 length: 15 amino acids. V gave up 5 bases and J gave up 0 bases, with 14 bases separating them. Germline CDR1 and CDR2: DFQATT and SNEGSKA (reference sequence). In DNA form, the CDR3 reads TGCAGTGCTGGGGATGGTTCGAGCTCCTACAATGAGCAGTTCTTC. Translated, it gives CSAGDGSSSYNEQFF.

This chain uses TRBV9 with TRBJ2-2, with D perhaps matching TRBD1 (6 bases). V was clipped by 0 bases and J by 4 bases, with 10 bases between them. Per germline, CDR1 SGDLS and CDR2 YYNGEE. The CDR3 has 15 residues. CDR3 DNA sequence: TGTGCCAGCAGCGTAGGTTCGGACAGCACCGGGGAGCTGTTTTTT. Its translation: CASSVGSDSTGELFF.

This clonotype was counted at least ten times. The gene calls are TRBV6-5 and TRBJ1-2, with 7 bases aligning to TRBD1. Trimming removed 0 bases from V and 6 bases from J; junction bases left unmatched: 13. The CDR3 is 17 amino acids. Germline V gene sequence: CDR1 MNHEY, CDR2 SVGAGI. The CDR3: CASSYSLDRPPPDGYTF. CDR3 nucleotide sequence: TGTGCCAGCAGTTACTCCCTGGACAGGCCCCCACCGGATGGCTACACCTTC.

This clonotype was counted many times. The V gene is TRBV7-2, the J gene TRBJ2-7; no firm D call. This CDR3 comprises 14 residues. Trimming pared 1 base from V and 0 bases from J, leaving 7 bases between. In germline, CDR1 is SGHTA, CDR2 FQGNSA. CDR3: CASSLEPASYEQYF. The CDR3 region has the DNA TGTGCCAGCAGCTTAGAGCCAGCCTCCTACGAGCAGTACTTC.

This clonotype appeared a few times. CDR3 loop: CASSLAGTTSTDTQYF. Written as DNA, the CDR3 is TGCGCCAGCAGCTTGGCCGGGACCACGAGCACAGATACGCAGTATTTT. V gene TRBV5-1 combines with J gene TRBJ2-3, with D perhaps matching TRBD1 or TRBD2 (5 bases each). The germline V and J ends were trimmed by 0 bases and 0 bases, with 11 bases remaining between them. The CDR3 loop spans 16 amino acids. Germline V gene sequence: CDR1 SGHRS, CDR2 YFSETQ.

This clonotype was detected only a few times. The chain couples TRBV5-1 to TRBJ2-5; possibly TRBD1 for D (6 bases). The length of the CDR3 is 13 residues. Germline lookup yields CDR1 SGHRS and CDR2 YFSETQ. V dropped 4 bases and J dropped 5 bases, with 12 bases sitting between them. For the CDR3, the DNA is TGCGCCAGCAGCCACACGCAGGGGGAGACCCAGTACTTC. Its protein is CASSHTQGETQYF.

This clonotype was seen more than once but under ten times. The chain is built from TRBV7-2 and TRBJ2-1; D remains ambiguous. Trimming shortened V by 5 bases and J by 7 bases, and 18 bases separated the two germline ends. Germline CDR1 reads SGHTA; CDR2 reads FQGNSA. The CDR3 consists of 15 residues. This CDR3 is CASSPDAPRGNEQFF. CDR3 DNA sequence: TGTGCCAGCAGCCCCGACGCACCGCGAGGAAATGAGCAGTTCTTC. The variable domain in full, with the rest retrieved from reference TRBV7-2 and TRBJ2-1, is GAGVSQSPSNKVTEKGKDVELRCDPISGHTALYWYRQSLGQGLEFLIYFQGNSAPDKSGLPSDRFSAERTGGSVSTLTIQRTQQEDSAVYLCASSPDAPRGNEQFFGPGTRLTVL.

This clonotype has more than one count but fewer than ten. This chain uses TRBV11-2 with TRBJ1-1; the D gene is possibly TRBD1 (5 bases). V lost 1 base and J lost 4, with 22 bases in between. Germline lookup yields CDR1 SGHAT and CDR2 FQNNGV. The CDR3 is 18 residues long. The CDR3 here is CASSLVPQGRGRGTEAFF. CDR3 DNA sequence: TGTGCCAGCAGCTTAGTCCCTCAGGGAAGGGGCCGGGGCACTGAAGCTTTCTTT.